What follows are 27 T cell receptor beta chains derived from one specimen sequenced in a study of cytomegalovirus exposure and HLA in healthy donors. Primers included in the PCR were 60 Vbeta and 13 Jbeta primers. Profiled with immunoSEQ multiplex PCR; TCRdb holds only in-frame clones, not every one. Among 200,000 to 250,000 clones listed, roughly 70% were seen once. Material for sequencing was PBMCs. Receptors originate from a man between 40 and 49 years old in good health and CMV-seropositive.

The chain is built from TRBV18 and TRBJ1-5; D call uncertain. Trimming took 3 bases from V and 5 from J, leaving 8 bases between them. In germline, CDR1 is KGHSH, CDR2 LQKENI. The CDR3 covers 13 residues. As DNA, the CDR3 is TGTGCCAGCTCACCTATGGAGTATCAGCCCCAGCATTTT. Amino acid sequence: CASSPMEYQPQHF.

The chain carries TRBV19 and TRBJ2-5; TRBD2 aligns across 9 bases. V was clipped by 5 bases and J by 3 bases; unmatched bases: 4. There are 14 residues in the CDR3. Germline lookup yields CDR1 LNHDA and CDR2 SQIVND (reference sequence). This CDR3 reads CASSQLAGKETQYF. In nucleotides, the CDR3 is TGTGCCAGTAGTCAACTAGCGGGCAAAGAGACCCAGTACTTC.

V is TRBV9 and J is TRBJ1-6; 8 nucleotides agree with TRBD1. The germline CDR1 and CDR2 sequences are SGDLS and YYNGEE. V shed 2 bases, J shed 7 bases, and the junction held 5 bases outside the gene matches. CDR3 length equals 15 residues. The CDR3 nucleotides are TGTGCCAGCAGCGTGCAGGGGGCGACGAATTCACCCCTCCACTTT. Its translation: CASSVQGATNSPLHF.

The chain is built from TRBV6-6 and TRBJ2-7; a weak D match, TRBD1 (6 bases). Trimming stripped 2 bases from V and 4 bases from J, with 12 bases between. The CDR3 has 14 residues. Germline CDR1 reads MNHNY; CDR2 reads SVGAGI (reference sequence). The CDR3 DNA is TGTGCCAGCAGTTACGGACAGCGACTTTACGAGCAGTACTTC. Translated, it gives CASSYGQRLYEQYF.

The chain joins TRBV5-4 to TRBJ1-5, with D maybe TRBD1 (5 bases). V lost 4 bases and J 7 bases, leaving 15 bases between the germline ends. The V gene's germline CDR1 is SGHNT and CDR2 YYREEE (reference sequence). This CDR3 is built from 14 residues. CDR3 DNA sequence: TGTGCCAGCAGCCTGGACCCGCGGGGCCAGCCCCAGCATTTT. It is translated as CASSLDPRGQPQHF.

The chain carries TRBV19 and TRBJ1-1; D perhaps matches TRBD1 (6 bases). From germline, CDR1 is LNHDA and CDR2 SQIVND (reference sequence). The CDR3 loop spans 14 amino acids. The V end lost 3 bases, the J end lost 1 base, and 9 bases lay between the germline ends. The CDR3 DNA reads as TGTGCCAGTAGTATCCAGACAGGGAACACTGAAGCTTTCTTT. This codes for CASSIQTGNTEAFF.

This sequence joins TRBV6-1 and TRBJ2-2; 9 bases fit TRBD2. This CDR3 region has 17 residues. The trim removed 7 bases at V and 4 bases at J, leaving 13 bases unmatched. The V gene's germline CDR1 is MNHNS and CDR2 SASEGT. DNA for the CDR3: TGTGCCAGCAATGAGTTAGCGGGGGAAGTCGGCACCGGGGAGCTGTTTTTT. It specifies CASNELAGEVGTGELFF.

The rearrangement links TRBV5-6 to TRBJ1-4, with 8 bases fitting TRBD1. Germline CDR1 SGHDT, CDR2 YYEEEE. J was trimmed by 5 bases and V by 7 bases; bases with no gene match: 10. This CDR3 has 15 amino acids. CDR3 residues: CASGHRGFGNEKLFF. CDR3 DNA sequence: TGTGCCAGCGGCCACAGGGGGTTTGGGAATGAAAAACTGTTTTTT.

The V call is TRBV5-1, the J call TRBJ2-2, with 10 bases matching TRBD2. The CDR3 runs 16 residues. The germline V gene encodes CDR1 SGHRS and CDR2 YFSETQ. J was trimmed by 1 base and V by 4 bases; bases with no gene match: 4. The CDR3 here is CASSPLAGKNTGELFF. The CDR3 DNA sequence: TGCGCCAGCAGCCCACTAGCGGGGAAGAACACCGGGGAGCTGTTTTTT. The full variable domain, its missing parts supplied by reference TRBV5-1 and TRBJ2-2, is KAGVTQTPRYLIKTRGQQVTLSCSPISGHRSVSWYQQTPGQGLQFLFEYFSETQRNKGNFPGRFSGRQFSNSRSEMNVSTLELGDSALYLCASSPLAGKNTGELFFGEGSRLTVL.

The CDR3 nucleotides read TGTGCCAGCAGCTCTAAACACGCCGGGACAGGCCCCTACGAGCAGTACTTC. Amino acids: CASSSKHAGTGPYEQYF. V and J are TRBV7-2 and TRBJ2-7; 8 bases line up with TRBD1. The germline V gene has CDR1 SGHTA and CDR2 FQGNSA. The CDR3 covers 17 residues. V shed 4 bases, J shed 2 bases, and the junction held 13 bases outside the gene matches.

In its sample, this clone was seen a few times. The CDR3 protein is CASSYPGGAYTF. The CDR3 DNA follows: TGTGCCAGCAGTTACCCCGGGGGGGCCTACACCTTC. V is TRBV6-6 and J is TRBJ1-2, with D possibly TRBD1 on 6 matching bases. CDR1 is MNHNY, CDR2 SVGAGI, per germline (reference sequence). The CDR3 runs to 12 residues. V lost 2 bases and J lost 10, with 11 bases in between.

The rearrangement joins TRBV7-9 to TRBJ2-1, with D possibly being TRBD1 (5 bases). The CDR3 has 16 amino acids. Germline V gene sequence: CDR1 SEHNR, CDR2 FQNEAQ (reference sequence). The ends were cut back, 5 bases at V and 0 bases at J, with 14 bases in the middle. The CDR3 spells CASSPLGPTSYNEQFF. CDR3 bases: TGTGCCAGCAGCCCTTTGGGGCCTACCTCCTACAATGAGCAGTTCTTC.

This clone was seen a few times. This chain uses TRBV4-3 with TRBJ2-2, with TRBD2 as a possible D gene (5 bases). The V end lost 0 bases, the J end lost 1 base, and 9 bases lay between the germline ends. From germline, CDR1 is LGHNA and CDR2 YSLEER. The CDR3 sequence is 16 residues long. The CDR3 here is CASSQEPEGNTGELFF. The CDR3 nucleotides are TGCGCCAGCAGCCAAGAACCCGAGGGGAACACCGGGGAGCTGTTTTTT.

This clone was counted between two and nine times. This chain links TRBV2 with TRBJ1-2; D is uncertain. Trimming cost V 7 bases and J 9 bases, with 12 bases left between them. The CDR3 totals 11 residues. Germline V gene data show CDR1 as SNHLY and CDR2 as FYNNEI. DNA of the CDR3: TGTGCCAGCACCCTGGAGGCGAGCTACACCTTC. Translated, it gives CASTLEASYTF.

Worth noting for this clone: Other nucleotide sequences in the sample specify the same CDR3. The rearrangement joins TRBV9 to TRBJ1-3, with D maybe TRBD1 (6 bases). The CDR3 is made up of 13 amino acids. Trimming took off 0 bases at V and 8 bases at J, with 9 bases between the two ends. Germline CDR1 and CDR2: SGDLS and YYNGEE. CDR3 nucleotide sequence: TGTGCCAGCAGCGTAGGAGGGGGAGACACCATATATTTT. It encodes CASSVGGGDTIYF.

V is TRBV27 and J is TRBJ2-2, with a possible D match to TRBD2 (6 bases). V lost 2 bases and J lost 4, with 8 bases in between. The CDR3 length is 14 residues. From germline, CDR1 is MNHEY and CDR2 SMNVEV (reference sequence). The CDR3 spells CASSLGGGTGELFF. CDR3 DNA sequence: TGTGCCAGCAGTTTAGGGGGAGGCACCGGGGAGCTGTTTTTT.

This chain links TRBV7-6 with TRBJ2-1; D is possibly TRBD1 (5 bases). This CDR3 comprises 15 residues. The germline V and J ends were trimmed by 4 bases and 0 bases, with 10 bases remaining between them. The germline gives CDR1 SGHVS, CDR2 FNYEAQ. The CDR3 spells CASSSRTSSYNEQFF. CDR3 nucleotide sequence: TGTGCCAGCAGCTCTCGGACAAGCTCCTACAATGAGCAGTTCTTC.

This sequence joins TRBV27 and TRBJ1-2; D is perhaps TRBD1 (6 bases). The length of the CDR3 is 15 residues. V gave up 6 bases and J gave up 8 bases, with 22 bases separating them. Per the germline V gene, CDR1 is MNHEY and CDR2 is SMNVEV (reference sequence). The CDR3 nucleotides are TGTGCCAGCAGGGTCTTGACCACAGGGACGGGAGGCTACACCTTC. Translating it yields CASRVLTTGTGGYTF.

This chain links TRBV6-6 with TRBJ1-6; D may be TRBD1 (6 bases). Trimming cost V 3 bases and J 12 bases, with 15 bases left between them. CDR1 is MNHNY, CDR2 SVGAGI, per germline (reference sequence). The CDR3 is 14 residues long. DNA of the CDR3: TGTGCCAGCAGTTATGCGCAGGGGACTAGACCCCTCCACTTT. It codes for CASSYAQGTRPLHF.

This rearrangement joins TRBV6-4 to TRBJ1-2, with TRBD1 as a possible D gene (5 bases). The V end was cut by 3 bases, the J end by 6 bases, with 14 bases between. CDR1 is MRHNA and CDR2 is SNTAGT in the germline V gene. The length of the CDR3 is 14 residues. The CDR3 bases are TGTGCCAGCAGTGATTGGACAAAACGGGATGGCTACACCTTC. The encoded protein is CASSDWTKRDGYTF.

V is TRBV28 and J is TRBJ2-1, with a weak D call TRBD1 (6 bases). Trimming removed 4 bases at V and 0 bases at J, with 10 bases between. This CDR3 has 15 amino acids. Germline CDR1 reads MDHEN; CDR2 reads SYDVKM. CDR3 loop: CASSSNRVSYNEQFF. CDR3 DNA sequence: TGTGCCAGCAGTTCCAACAGGGTCTCCTACAATGAGCAGTTCTTC.

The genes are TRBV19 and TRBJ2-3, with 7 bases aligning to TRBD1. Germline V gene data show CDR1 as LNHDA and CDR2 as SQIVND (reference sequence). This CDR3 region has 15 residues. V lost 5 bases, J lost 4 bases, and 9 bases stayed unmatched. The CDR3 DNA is TGTGCCAGTAGTCTGACAGGGCTTATCGCAGATACGCAGTATTTT. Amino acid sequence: CASSLTGLIADTQYF.

This CDR3 is CASSYWGGGVADTQYF. DNA for the CDR3: TGTGCCAGCAGTTACTGGGGCGGGGGGGTTGCGGATACGCAGTATTTT. The V call is TRBV6-5, the J call TRBJ2-3; 9 bases match TRBD2. CDR3 length: 16 amino acids. Per germline, CDR1 MNHEY and CDR2 SVGAGI. V dropped 1 base and J dropped 6; count of bases not matched to a gene: 8.

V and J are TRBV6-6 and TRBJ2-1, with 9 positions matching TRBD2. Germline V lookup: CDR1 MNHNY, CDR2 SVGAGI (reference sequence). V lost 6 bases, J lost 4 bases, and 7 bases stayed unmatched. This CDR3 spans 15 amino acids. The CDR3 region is CASRNIAGAYNEQFF. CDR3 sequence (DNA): TGTGCCAGCAGAAATATAGCGGGGGCTTACAATGAGCAGTTCTTC.

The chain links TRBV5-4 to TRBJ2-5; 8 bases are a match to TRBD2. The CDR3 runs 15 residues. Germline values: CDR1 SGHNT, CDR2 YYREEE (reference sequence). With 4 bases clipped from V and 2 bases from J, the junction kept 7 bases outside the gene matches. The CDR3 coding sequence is TGTGCCAGCAGCCTCGGGGGGGCGGGGCAAGAGACCCAGTACTTC. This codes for CASSLGGAGQETQYF. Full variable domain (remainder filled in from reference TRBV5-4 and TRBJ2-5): ETGVTQSPTHLIKTRGQQVTLRCSSQSGHNTVSWYQQALGQGPQFIFQYYREEENGRGNFPPRFSGLQFPNYSSELNVNALELDDSALYLCASSLGGAGQETQYFGPGTRLLVL.

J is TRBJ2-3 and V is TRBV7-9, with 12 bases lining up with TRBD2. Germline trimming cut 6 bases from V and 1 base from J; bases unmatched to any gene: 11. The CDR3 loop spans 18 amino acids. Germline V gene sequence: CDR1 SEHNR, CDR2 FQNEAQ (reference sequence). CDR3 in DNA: TGTGCCAGCAGTCGACTAGCGGGGGACCTCCTCCGCACAGATACGCAGTATTTT. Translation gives CASSRLAGDLLRTDTQYF.

The CDR3: CASSLGGRGIAGYTF. DNA of the CDR3: TGTGCCAGCAGTTTAGGGGGCCGGGGTATCGCTGGCTACACCTTC. The genes are TRBV27 and TRBJ1-2, with D perhaps TRBD1 (6 bases). Germline lookup yields CDR1 MNHEY and CDR2 SMNVEV (reference sequence). V lost 2 bases and J lost 7, with 17 bases in between. The CDR3 sequence is 15 residues long.